This entry describes one T cell receptor (beta chain). These data belong to a study of blood T cell repertoires in COVID-19. The wider study: Donors in the United States, Italy and Spain gave samples during acute or convalescent COVID-19.

Which cohort a participant joined came from the clinical history participants gave. Libraries were prepared by immunoSEQ multiplex PCR; TCRdb keeps only in-frame clonotypes and omits some of them. The data hold roughly 180,000 clones, with 81% observed a single time. The germline V gene has CDR1 KGHDR and CDR2 SFDVKD. V was shortened by 5 bases and J by 3 bases, with 10 bases between the two germline ends. There are 14 residues in the CDR3. The sample comprised PBMCs or T cells enriched from blood (not recorded which). The chain employs TRBV24-1 and TRBJ1-5; D is ambiguous. The sequence was obtained from a woman aged 35 to 49 with acute COVID-19. The CDR3 DNA sequence: TGTGCCACCAGTGGTGCCGGGGACAATCAGCCCCAGCATTTT. Translation gives CATSGAGDNQPQHF.